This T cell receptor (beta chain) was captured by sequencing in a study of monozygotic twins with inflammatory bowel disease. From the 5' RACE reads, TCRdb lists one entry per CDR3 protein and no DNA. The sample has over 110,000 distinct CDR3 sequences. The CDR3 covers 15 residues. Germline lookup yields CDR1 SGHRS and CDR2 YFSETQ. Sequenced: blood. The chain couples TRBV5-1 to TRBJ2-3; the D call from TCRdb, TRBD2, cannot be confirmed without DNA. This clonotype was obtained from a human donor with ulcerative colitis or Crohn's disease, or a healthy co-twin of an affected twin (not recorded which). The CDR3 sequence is CASSERGGRTDTQYF.